This T cell receptor (beta chain) was observed in a study of cytotoxic CD8 clonotypes in ibrutinib-treated CLL. Study findings and constraints: Relative to age-matched healthy donors, clonality at baseline was higher, and it tracked circulating CD8+ T-cell counts. Under therapy, public clonotypes either contracted or stayed stable, and they were uncommon.

This clone turned up a few times. Its antigen remains unidentified. Germline CDR1 is SGHRS and CDR2 is YFSETQ. J gave up 13 bases and V 3 bases, and 13 bases lay outside the gene matches. This CDR3 spans 14 amino acids. TCRdb's copy holds only in-frame clones and misses some; the assay was immunoSEQ multiplex PCR. The sample lists under 300,000 clones; 60% to 80% were seen once. The TCR comes from a human donor with chronic lymphocytic leukemia. The starting material was PBMCs, obtained at disease progression, from a patient treated with ibrutinib. The chain couples TRBV5-1 to TRBJ1-2; 9 bases align to TRBD1. Here the CDR3 DNA reads TGCGCCAGCAGCTCTGTTCCGGGACAGGGAAACGGCACCTTC. Protein sequence: CASSSVPGQGNGTF.